One sample yielded the 29 T cell receptor beta chains listed below, sequenced in a study of OX40 agonist ivuxolimab in advanced cancers. Libraries were prepared by immunoSEQ multiplex PCR; TCRdb keeps only in-frame clonotypes and omits some of them. The table records around 140,000 clones, over 75% of them present only once. The sequenced sample was CD4+ or CD8+ T cells sorted from blood, obtained in a trial of the OX40 agonist ivuxolimab. All receptors come from an adult with an advanced solid tumor such as melanoma, head and neck, liver or kidney cancer.

The chain is built from TRBV19 and TRBJ1-1; a possible D gene is TRBD1 (5 bases). The CDR3 loop spans 16 amino acids. Germline V gene data show CDR1 as LNHDA and CDR2 as SQIVND (reference sequence). V was clipped by 5 bases and J by 0 bases, with 16 bases between them. As DNA, the CDR3 is TGTGCCAGTAGTCCCCGGACAAACCCCATGAACACTGAAGCTTTCTTT. It encodes CASSPRTNPMNTEAFF.

The chain employs TRBV29-1 and TRBJ2-7; perhaps TRBD2 as D (5 bases). V was shortened by 2 bases and J by 4 bases, with 12 bases between the two germline ends. The CDR3 runs to 13 residues. CDR1 and CDR2 (germline): SQVTM, ANQGSEA. CDR3 residues: CSVERTGGYEQYF. The CDR3 DNA reads as TGCAGCGTTGAAAGGACCGGCGGGTACGAGCAGTACTTC.

The chain uses TRBV28 and TRBJ2-1; possibly TRBD1 for D (5 bases). The V gene's germline CDR1 is MDHEN and CDR2 SYDVKM. V lost 3 bases to trimming and J lost 3 bases, with 12 bases between them. The length of the CDR3 is 15 residues. CDR3 loop: CASSFVGANYNEQFF. In nucleotides, the CDR3 is TGTGCCAGCAGTTTTGTAGGGGCCAACTACAATGAGCAGTTCTTC. Complete variable domain (other parts from reference TRBV28 and TRBJ2-1): DVKVTQSSRYLVKRTGEKVFLECVQDMDHENMFWYRQDPGLGLRLIYFSYDVKMKEKGDIPEGYSVSREKKERFSLILESASTNQTSMYLCASSFVGANYNEQFFGPGTRLTVL.

The gene calls are TRBV19 and TRBJ2-3, with 7 positions matching TRBD1. CDR3 length: 13 residues. J gave up 3 bases and V 5 bases, and 2 bases lay outside the gene matches. Germline values: CDR1 LNHDA, CDR2 SQIVND (reference sequence). The CDR3 region is CASSAQGTDTQYF. The CDR3 nucleotides are TGTGCCAGTAGTGCACAGGGGACAGATACGCAGTATTTT. The full variable domain, its missing parts supplied by reference TRBV19 and TRBJ2-3, is DGGITQSPKYLFRKEGQNVTLSCEQNLNHDAMYWYRQDPGQGLRLIYYSQIVNDFQKGDIAEGYSVSREKKESFPLTVTSAQKNPTAFYLCASSAQGTDTQYFGPGTRLTVL.

A few counts support this clone. The rearrangement uses TRBV4-2 and TRBJ1-3; 7 bases map to TRBD1. CDR1 and CDR2 from the germline V gene are LGHNA and YNFKEQ. The CDR3 spans 16 residues. The ends lost 0 bases at V and 5 bases at J; junction bases unmatched: 7. The CDR3 loop is CASSQDQRQGRNTIYF. The CDR3 DNA follows: TGTGCCAGCAGCCAAGATCAAAGACAGGGTAGAAACACCATATATTTT.

V gene TRBV7-3 combines with J gene TRBJ1-5, with D unclear. Trimming cost V 5 bases and J 9 bases, with 11 bases left between them. The CDR3 has 12 amino acids. From germline, CDR1 is SGHTA and CDR2 FQGTGA. This CDR3 reads CASSLVGRPQHF. Here the CDR3 DNA reads TGTGCCAGCAGCCTCGTCGGGCGGCCCCAGCATTTT. The full variable domain, completed using reference TRBV7-3 and TRBJ1-5, is GAGVSQTPSNKVTEKGKYVELRCDPISGHTALYWYRQSLGQGPEFLIYFQGTGAADDSGLPNDRFFAVRPEGSVSTLKIQRTERGDSAVYLCASSLVGRPQHFGDGTRLSIL.

Only a few counts were recorded for this clone. The chain is built from TRBV7-3 and TRBJ1-1; D is undetermined. This CDR3 region has 13 residues. Germline CDR1 is SGHTA and CDR2 is FQGTGA. Trimming cost V 4 bases and J 2 bases, with 8 bases left between them. As DNA, the CDR3 is TGTGCCAGCAGCTCGGCCCCAAACACTGAAGCTTTCTTT. Amino acids: CASSSAPNTEAFF.

The rearrangement joins TRBV6-5 to TRBJ1-5; the match to TRBD1 covers 8 bases. From germline, CDR1 is MNHEY and CDR2 SVGAGI. The CDR3 totals 16 residues. The V segment lost 0 bases and the J segment 7 bases; nucleotides outside the gene matches: 8. The CDR3 sequence: CASSYSAGGRKQPQHF. In nucleotides, the CDR3 is TGTGCCAGCAGTTACTCAGCAGGGGGCCGGAAGCAGCCCCAGCATTTT.

The rearrangement links TRBV5-4 to TRBJ2-2; weak D call: TRBD2 (6 bases). V was pared by 5 bases and J by 4 bases, with 9 bases between. CDR3 length equals 13 residues. Germline values: CDR1 SGHNT, CDR2 YYREEE (reference sequence). The CDR3 protein is CASRDGSTGELFF. Here the CDR3 DNA reads TGTGCCAGCAGGGACGGGAGCACCGGGGAGCTGTTTTTT.

The CDR3 here is CASSPKWQGDTEAFF. CDR3 coding DNA: TGTGCCAGCTCACCAAAATGGCAGGGAGACACTGAAGCTTTCTTT. This chain uses TRBV18 with TRBJ1-1; D is possibly TRBD1 (5 bases). The V gene lost 2 bases and the J gene lost 3 bases, with 13 bases spanning the gap. This CDR3 is built from 15 residues. The V gene's germline CDR1 is KGHSH and CDR2 LQKENI. Drawing the rest from reference TRBV18 and TRBJ1-1, the complete variable domain is NAGVMQNPRHLVRRRGQEARLRCSPMKGHSHVYWYRQLPEEGLKFMVYLQKENIIDESGMPKERFSAEFPKEGPSILRIQQVVRGDSAAYFCASSPKWQGDTEAFFGQGTRLTVV.

The chain links TRBV28 to TRBJ1-5; D is possibly TRBD1 (5 bases). This CDR3 region has 15 residues. Trimming stripped 5 bases from V and 6 bases from J, with 17 bases between. In germline, CDR1 is MDHEN, CDR2 SYDVKM. As DNA, the CDR3 is TGTGCCAGCAGTCACCGGGACGGATCACGTCAGCCCCAGCATTTT. This gives the protein CASSHRDGSRQPQHF.

The rearrangement joins TRBV7-1 to TRBJ2-7; D not certain. TRBV7-1 is flagged as an ORF with uncertain function. V lost 4 bases to trimming and J lost 3 bases, with 4 bases between them. The CDR3 runs to 11 residues. As DNA, the CDR3 is TGTGCCAGCAGCTTCAGCTACGAGCAGTACTTC. This gives the protein CASSFSYEQYF.

DNA for the CDR3: TGTGCCAGCAGTTTGCAGGGCGGGACTGAAGCTTTCTTT. Protein product: CASSLQGGTEAFF. The chain has TRBV28 and TRBJ1-1, with D perhaps TRBD1 (5 bases). Trimming shortened V by 3 bases and J by 5 bases, and 10 bases separated the two germline ends. This CDR3 comprises 13 residues. Germline lookup yields CDR1 MDHEN and CDR2 SYDVKM.

The genes are TRBV4-3 and TRBJ2-7; 8 nucleotides line up with TRBD1. Germline CDR1 is LGHNA and CDR2 is YSLEER. This CDR3 is built from 17 residues. Trimming removed 1 base from V and 1 base from J; junction bases left unmatched: 9. CDR3 loop: CASSQAIGQGWSYEQYF. The DNA of the CDR3 is TGCGCCAGCAGCCAAGCAATAGGACAGGGCTGGTCCTACGAGCAGTACTTC.

This clone came up once. The gene calls are TRBV19 and TRBJ2-1, with 12 bases fitting TRBD2. Trimming took 3 bases from V and 0 from J; bases not matched to a gene: 0. The CDR3 totals 16 residues. Looked up from germline, CDR1 is LNHDA and CDR2 is SQIVND (reference sequence). The CDR3 here is CASSMTSGGSYNEQFF. The CDR3 bases are TGTGCCAGTAGTATGACTAGCGGGGGCTCCTACAATGAGCAGTTCTTC.

The J gene is TRBJ1-1, the V gene TRBV20-1; D is uncertain. The germline V gene has CDR1 DFQATT and CDR2 SNEGSKA (reference sequence). Trimming took off 6 bases at V and 6 bases at J, with 11 bases between the two ends. The CDR3 covers 11 residues. The CDR3 DNA sequence: TGCAGTGCCCGCAGCGGGTCTGAAGCTTTCTTT. Encoded protein: CSARSGSEAFF.

The rearrangement joins TRBV18 to TRBJ2-7; 9 bases fit TRBD1. This CDR3 spans 16 amino acids. With 2 bases clipped from V and 2 bases from J, the junction kept 7 bases outside the gene matches. Germline assignment: CDR1 KGHSH and CDR2 LQKENI. CDR3 DNA: TGTGCCAGCTCACCAGGAACAGGGGGCGGCCCCTACGAGCAGTACTTC. Its protein is CASSPGTGGGPYEQYF.

The chain recombines TRBV5-5 with TRBJ2-6; the D is unclear. Germline V CDR1 and CDR2: SGHKS, YYEKEE (reference sequence). The CDR3 length is 15 residues. The V end was cut by 0 bases, the J end by 1 base, with 5 bases between. The CDR3 reads CASSLGRSGANVLTF. The CDR3 coding sequence is TGTGCCAGCAGCTTGGGGAGATCTGGGGCCAACGTCCTGACTTTC. Based on the CDR3 plus reference TRBV5-5 and TRBJ2-6, the full variable domain is DAGVTQSPTHLIKTRGQQVTLRCSPISGHKSVSWYQQVLGQGPQFIFQYYEKEERGRGNFPDRFSARQFPNYSSELNVNALLLGDSALYLCASSLGRSGANVLTFGAGSRLTVL.

J is TRBJ1-2 and V is TRBV28; D remains ambiguous. V gave up 1 base and J gave up 6 bases, with 6 bases separating them. CDR3 length: 12 residues. The germline V gene encodes CDR1 MDHEN and CDR2 SYDVKM. CDR3 amino acids: CASSLLQDGYTF. The CDR3 nucleotides are TGTGCCAGCAGTTTATTACAAGATGGCTACACCTTC.

The chain joins TRBV25-1 to TRBJ2-5, with 12 bases lining up with TRBD2. The CDR3 is 17 residues long. CDR1 and CDR2 from the germline V gene are MGHDK and SYGVNS. V was clipped by 5 bases and J by 3 bases; unmatched bases: 10. DNA of the CDR3: TGTGCCAGCAGTATATCTAGCGGGAGGGCCCTGGAAGAGACCCAGTACTTC. Translated: CASSISSGRALEETQYF.

The rearrangement joins TRBV6-5 to TRBJ2-7, with D maybe TRBD2 (7 bases). CDR1 and CDR2 from the germline V gene are MNHEY and SVGAGI. V lost 6 bases and J 4 bases, leaving 19 bases between the germline ends. There are 15 residues in the CDR3. CDR3 sequence reads: CASSRPGGSLYEQYF. Here the CDR3 DNA reads TGTGCCAGCAGCCGCCCGGGGGGCTCCCTGTACGAGCAGTACTTC.

The genes are TRBV28 and TRBJ1-2, with 8 bases matching TRBD1. J gave up 7 bases and V 5 bases, and 9 bases lay outside the gene matches. The CDR3 is 14 amino acids. Germline V lookup: CDR1 MDHEN, CDR2 SYDVKM. The CDR3, as DNA: TGTGCCAGCAGTCAGGGAGGACAGGGTGGTGGCTACACCTTC. It codes for CASSQGGQGGGYTF.

The chain couples TRBV7-9 to TRBJ2-7; 9 bases are a match to TRBD1. V gave up 5 bases and J gave up 3 bases; unmatched junction bases: 14. The CDR3 spans 17 residues. Per germline, CDR1 SEHNR and CDR2 FQNEAQ (reference sequence). The CDR3 sequence: CASSPDSGTGKNYEQYF. The CDR3 DNA is TGTGCCAGCAGCCCAGACTCTGGGACAGGGAAAAACTACGAGCAGTACTTC.

V is TRBV21-1 and J is TRBJ2-7. TRBV21-1 is annotated as a pseudogene. CDR3 length: 11 amino acids. DNA of the CDR3: TGTGCCAGCAGCAAAGAGAACGAGCAGTACTTC. It is translated as CASSKENEQYF.

The chain recombines TRBV5-1 with TRBJ2-1; D ambiguous. CDR1 SGHRS and CDR2 YFSETQ come from the germline V gene. CDR3 length equals 16 residues. V lost 0 bases to trimming and J lost 8 bases, with 18 bases between them. CDR3 sequence: CASSLVTLPNGDEQFF. CDR3 DNA sequence: TGCGCCAGCAGCTTGGTCACCCTCCCCAACGGAGATGAGCAGTTCTTC. The full variable domain, with the rest looked up from reference TRBV5-1 and TRBJ2-1, is KAGVTQTPRYLIKTRGQQVTLSCSPISGHRSVSWYQQTPGQGLQFLFEYFSETQRNKGNFPGRFSGRQFSNSRSEMNVSTLELGDSALYLCASSLVTLPNGDEQFFGPGTRLTVL.

This clone was picked up one time. J is TRBJ2-2 and V is TRBV7-2; 10 bases agree with TRBD2. V dropped 8 bases and J dropped 4; count of bases not matched to a gene: 4. CDR3 size: 14 residues. CDR1 and CDR2 (germline): SGHTA, FQGNSA. CDR3 DNA: TGTGCCAGCGTCACTAGCGGGACCACCGGGGAGCTGTTTTTT. This codes for CASVTSGTTGELFF. The complete variable domain, with remaining parts taken from reference TRBV7-2 and TRBJ2-2, reads GAGVSQSPSNKVTEKGKDVELRCDPISGHTALYWYRQSLGQGLEFLIYFQGNSAPDKSGLPSDRFSAERTGGSVSTLTIQRTQQEDSAVYLCASVTSGTTGELFFGEGSRLTVL.

V and J are TRBV2 and TRBJ1-3, with D hard to call. V was clipped by 7 bases and J by 0 bases, with 10 bases between them. The CDR3 sequence is 14 residues long. Germline CDR1 SNHLY, CDR2 FYNNEI. The CDR3 region has the DNA TGTGCCAGCACGCGCTTGCACTCTGGAAACACCATATATTTT. Residues: CASTRLHSGNTIYF.

This chain uses TRBV28 with TRBJ1-4; D unclear. CDR3 length: 15 residues. The V gene's germline CDR1 is MDHEN and CDR2 SYDVKM. V lost 3 bases, J lost 4 bases, and 12 bases lay in between. In DNA form, the CDR3 reads TGTGCCAGCAGTTTTCCGGCGGAACGTAATGAAAAACTGTTTTTT. This translates into CASSFPAERNEKLFF.

The chain recombines TRBV19 with TRBJ2-1, with 7 positions matching TRBD2. Germline V gene sequence: CDR1 LNHDA, CDR2 SQIVND (reference sequence). The V segment lost 3 bases and the J segment 5 bases; nucleotides outside the gene matches: 1. There are 13 residues in the CDR3. The CDR3 protein is CASSMLADNEQFF. The CDR3, as DNA: TGTGCCAGTAGTATGCTAGCGGACAATGAGCAGTTCTTC.